Following are 30 T cell receptor beta chains from one sample sequenced in a study of T cell repertoires in cytomegalovirus infection. These receptors' targets are unknown. TCRdb reprocessed the reads with MiXCR, giving one entry per CDR3 protein. The sample has 550,000 to 850,000 distinct CDR3 sequences, around a third seen once. Sequenced material: cultured PBMCs, taken from culture after CMV antigen stimulation. The receptors originated from a human donor in good health (CMV status not recorded). Some clones in this sample may be carry-over from other donors' samples.

This clonotype was seen more than once but under ten times. This chain uses TRBV28 with TRBJ1-1, with a possible D match to TRBD1 (5 bases). Per germline, CDR1 MDHEN and CDR2 SYDVKM. V lost 5 bases to trimming and J lost 0 bases, with 19 bases between them. The CDR3 has 17 residues. The CDR3 loop is CASSTRQQGGVNTEAFF. The CDR3, as DNA: TGTGCCAGCAGTACCCGCCAGCAGGGAGGGGTGAACACTGAAGCTTTCTTT.

This chain joins TRBV27 and TRBJ2-4; 10 nucleotides agree with TRBD1. The ends lost 5 bases at V and 9 bases at J; junction bases unmatched: 4. The CDR3 contains 13 residues. Germline V lookup: CDR1 MNHEY, CDR2 SMNVEV (reference sequence). CDR3 sequence: CASSRQGAGIQYF. The CDR3, as DNA: TGTGCCAGCAGTAGACAGGGGGCAGGCATTCAGTACTTC.

This clonotype was picked up a small number of times. The CDR3 DNA sequence: TGTGCCAGCTCACCTGACACCGTCGCCAACTATGGCTACACCTTC. Amino acid sequence: CASSPDTVANYGYTF. V is TRBV18 and J is TRBJ1-2; D uncertain. The CDR3 covers 15 residues. Trimming shortened V by 3 bases and J by 2 bases, and 13 bases separated the two germline ends. Germline CDR1 KGHSH, CDR2 LQKENI.

There are a few counts of this clonotype. V gene TRBV2 combines with J gene TRBJ1-4, with 8 bases fitting TRBD1. Germline V gene sequence: CDR1 SNHLY, CDR2 FYNNEI. After removal of 7 bases from V and 5 bases from J, the junction contained 6 bases not matched to a gene. This CDR3 is 14 amino acids long. This chain's CDR3 is CASIQDRVNEKLFF. CDR3 sequence (DNA): TGTGCCAGCATCCAGGACAGGGTCAATGAAAAACTGTTTTTT.

Details on this clonotype: The junction departs from germline at one end; a sequencing error may be responsible. The chain recombines TRBV12-3 or TRBV12-4 with TRBJ2-1; the match to TRBD2 covers 11 bases. The CDR3 spans 15 residues. DNA for the CDR3: TGTGCCAGCAGTGTAGCGGGAGGGCCCATAAATGAGCAGTTCTTC. Translated, it gives CASSVAGGPINEQFF.

This clonotype was seen many times. CDR3 region: CASSFRGGALSFF. The DNA for the CDR3 is TGTGCCAGCAGCTTCCGCGGGGGGGCCTTATCGTTCTTC. V usage is TRBV7-2 and J usage is TRBJ2-1; 9 bases match TRBD2. V was clipped by 3 bases and J by 15 bases; unmatched bases: 9. This CDR3 region has 13 residues. CDR1 and CDR2 (germline): SGHTA, FQGNSA. Full variable domain (outside the CDR3, taken from reference TRBV7-2 and TRBJ2-1): GAGVSQSPSNKVTEKGKDVELRCDPISGHTALYWYRQSLGQGLEFLIYFQGNSAPDKSGLPSDRFSAERTGGSVSTLTIQRTQQEDSAVYLCASSFRGGALSFFGPGTRLTVL.

The CDR3 here is CASSDGSGTGNNEQFF. Here the CDR3 DNA reads TGTGCCAGCAGTGATGGCTCCGGGACAGGTAACAATGAGCAGTTCTTC. The chain links TRBV2 to TRBJ2-1; TRBD1 agrees at 8 bases. The CDR3 sequence is 16 residues long. Germline-derived CDR1 and CDR2 are SNHLY and FYNNEI. The V gene end was trimmed by 3 bases and the J gene end by 5 bases; junction bases not matched to a gene: 9.

The chain employs TRBV5-6 and TRBJ2-3; tentative D call: TRBD2 (5 bases). V dropped 6 bases and J dropped 4 bases, with 12 bases sitting between them. This CDR3 is 13 amino acids long. Germline V lookup: CDR1 SGHDT, CDR2 YYEEEE. In DNA, the CDR3 is TGTGCCAGCACCAGACGGGAAGCAGATACGCAGTATTTT. Amino acid sequence: CASTRREADTQYF.

This clonotype was seen only a few times. The chain combines TRBV19 with TRBJ1-4; D not certain. Per germline, CDR1 LNHDA and CDR2 SQIVND (reference sequence). V dropped 6 bases and J dropped 7 bases, with 15 bases sitting between them. The CDR3 is 14 residues long. The CDR3 nucleotides are TGTGCCAGTAGACACCATGATCGGAGTGAAAAACTGTTTTTT. It encodes CASRHHDRSEKLFF.

The V call is TRBV11-2, the J call TRBJ2-7; 7 bases map to TRBD2. The CDR3 is 13 residues long. V shed 6 bases, J shed 3 bases, and the junction held 5 bases outside the gene matches. Per germline, CDR1 SGHAT and CDR2 FQNNGV. Written as DNA, the CDR3 is TGTGCCAGCAGAATATCTAGCGGCTACGAGCAGTACTTC. Its translation: CASRISSGYEQYF.

V usage is TRBV5-6 and J usage is TRBJ2-1, with TRBD2 as a possible D gene (6 bases). The germline V and J ends were trimmed by 4 bases and 4 bases, with 15 bases remaining between them. CDR1 and CDR2 (germline): SGHDT, YYEEEE. This CDR3 has 15 amino acids. CDR3 amino acids: CASSREEGLYNEQFF. The DNA for the CDR3 is TGTGCCAGCAGCAGGGAGGAGGGGCTATACAATGAGCAGTTCTTC.

This chain links TRBV6-6 with TRBJ1-1; a possible D gene is TRBD1 (5 bases). With 2 bases removed from V and 11 bases from J, the gap between germline ends came to 18 bases. CDR1 is MNHNY, CDR2 SVGAGI, per germline (reference sequence). This CDR3 has 14 amino acids. CDR3 DNA: TGTGCCAGCAGTTACGGGGGTCCTAGTTTTTCGGCTTTCTTT. Its translation: CASSYGGPSFSAFF.

The chain has TRBV4-3 and TRBJ1-2; D remains ambiguous. Germline-derived CDR1 and CDR2 are LGHNA and YSLEER. This CDR3 has 16 residues. Trimming stripped 4 bases from V and 8 bases from J, with 23 bases between. CDR3: CASSPSMVGQEEGYTF. The CDR3 DNA reads TGCGCCAGCAGCCCCAGCATGGTAGGGCAGGAGGAGGGCTACACCTTC.

This clonotype was observed at least ten times. The J gene is TRBJ1-5, the V gene TRBV7-2, with unresolved D. From germline, CDR1 is SGHTA and CDR2 FQGNSA. Trimming removed 2 bases at V and 0 bases at J, with 8 bases between. This CDR3 is 15 amino acids long. The CDR3 bases are TGTGCCAGCAGCTTAAGCGTAAATAGCAATCAGCCCCAGCATTTT. Protein: CASSLSVNSNQPQHF.

V is TRBV20-1 and J is TRBJ1-1; 8 bases are shared with TRBD1. The CDR3 consists of 13 residues. The V and J ends lost 6 bases and 4 bases, in that order; junction bases with no gene match: 7. Germline CDR1 is DFQATT and CDR2 is SNEGSKA (reference sequence). The CDR3 DNA sequence: TGCAGTGCCGGGGACAGGTTTGGCACTGAAGCTTTCTTT. Translation gives CSAGDRFGTEAFF.

This clonotype has a handful of counts. This chain connects TRBV7-9 to TRBJ2-2; D uncertain. Trimming took 1 base from V and 8 from J, leaving 8 bases between them. Germline-derived CDR1 and CDR2 are SEHNR and FQNEAQ (reference sequence). CDR3 length: 13 amino acids. CDR3 residues: CASSLGVRGELFF. The CDR3 DNA sequence: TGTGCCAGCAGCTTAGGTGTGAGAGGGGAGCTGTTTTTT.

The chain recombines TRBV18 with TRBJ1-4, with D unclear. The CDR3 is made up of 15 amino acids. The V and J ends lost 2 bases and 8 bases respectively, with 15 bases between them. Per the germline V gene, CDR1 is KGHSH and CDR2 is LQKENI. CDR3: CASSPSGGFREKLFF. CDR3 DNA: TGTGCCAGCTCACCATCAGGAGGGTTCAGGGAAAAACTGTTTTTT.

The chain links TRBV4-2 to TRBJ1-5; D perhaps matches TRBD1 (5 bases). The CDR3 is 14 residues long. V was pared by 4 bases and J by 4 bases, with 11 bases between. The germline V gene encodes CDR1 LGHNA and CDR2 YNFKEQ. Written as DNA, the CDR3 is TGTGCCAGCAGCCCACACGAGGGGAATCAGCCCCAGCATTTT. It codes for CASSPHEGNQPQHF.

This clonotype has a count of ten or more. The V gene is TRBV7-6, the J gene TRBJ2-1; D unresolved. Per the germline V gene, CDR1 is SGHVS and CDR2 is FNYEAQ. This CDR3 region has 13 residues. Trimming shortened V by 2 bases and J by 9 bases, and 11 bases separated the two germline ends. The CDR3 DNA follows: TGTGCCAGCAGCTTACGTCCAGGCGGTGAGCAGTTCTTC. It translates to CASSLRPGGEQFF.

The chain is built from TRBV7-8 and TRBJ2-3, with 8 nucleotides matching TRBD2. The CDR3 consists of 11 residues. In germline, CDR1 is SGHVS, CDR2 FQNEAQ. J gave up 9 bases and V 11 bases, and 7 bases lay outside the gene matches. The DNA of the CDR3 is TGTGCCTCTGACCGGGGGGGCACGCAGTATTTT. Residues: CASDRGGTQYF.

This chain uses TRBV6-2 or TRBV6-3 with TRBJ2-7; no firm D call. Trimming left V 5 bases short and J 3 bases short, with 11 bases between. Per the germline V gene, CDR1 is MNHEY and CDR2 is SVGEGT. The CDR3 has 13 residues. The CDR3 nucleotides read TGTGCCAGCAGTGGTCGGCTCGGCTACGAGCAGTACTTC. Its protein product is CASSGRLGYEQYF.

This sequence joins TRBV7-8 and TRBJ2-3, with D perhaps being TRBD1 or TRBD2 (5 bases each). The CDR3 is made up of 15 amino acids. Germline CDR1 is SGHVS and CDR2 is FQNEAQ. Between the trimmed V and J ends, which lost 5 bases and 0 bases, there was a span of 12 bases. The CDR3 DNA sequence: TGTGCCAGCAGCCCTCCGTGGGGGAGCACAGATACGCAGTATTTT. Amino acid sequence: CASSPPWGSTDTQYF.

The V gene is TRBV7-2, the J gene TRBJ1-1; D uncertain. V was pared by 0 bases and J by 0 bases, with 8 bases between. Germline V gene data show CDR1 as SGHTA and CDR2 as FQGNSA. There are 15 residues in the CDR3. The CDR3 reads CASSLAAHLNTEAFF. CDR3 sequence (DNA): TGTGCCAGCAGCTTAGCGGCACACTTGAACACTGAAGCTTTCTTT.

This chain's CDR3 is CASTAVGGASTDTQYF. CDR3 nucleotide sequence: TGTGCCAGCACCGCTGTTGGGGGGGCAAGCACAGATACGCAGTATTTT. V usage is TRBV12-3 or TRBV12-4 and J usage is TRBJ2-3, with D possibly being TRBD2 (7 bases). V lost 7 bases and J 0 bases, leaving 17 bases between the germline ends. There are 16 residues in the CDR3.

This clonotype was seen only a few times. The rearrangement joins TRBV19 to TRBJ2-1; maybe TRBD1 (5 bases). V dropped 5 bases and J dropped 1 base, with 21 bases sitting between them. Germline V gives CDR1 LNHDA, CDR2 SQIVND (reference sequence). CDR3 length: 18 residues. The CDR3 bases are TGTGCCAGTAGTTGGGTCATTCCCAGGGTAGGGTCCTACAATGAGCAGTTCTTC. This encodes CASSWVIPRVGSYNEQFF.

The V gene is TRBV5-1, the J gene TRBJ1-1; tentative D call: TRBD1 (5 bases). This CDR3 has 14 residues. Germline V gene lookup returns CDR1 SGHRS and CDR2 YFSETQ. V was shortened by 4 bases and J by 4 bases, with 14 bases between the two germline ends. The DNA for the CDR3 is TGCGCCAGCAGCCCCGGGGCTGCGGGCACTGAAGCTTTCTTT. Amino acids: CASSPGAAGTEAFF.

The genes are TRBV7-8 and TRBJ1-6; TRBD1 is a possible D gene (5 bases). This CDR3 region has 15 residues. V was trimmed by 1 base and J by 8 bases, leaving 12 bases between them. Germline CDR1 reads SGHVS; CDR2 reads FQNEAQ. The CDR3 nucleotides read TGTGCCAGCAGCTTAGTCGGGACCGTAGATTCACCCCTCCACTTT. Amino acid sequence: CASSLVGTVDSPLHF.

The CDR3 DNA follows: TGTGCCAGCAGTGTGAGGACTGAAGCTTTCTTT. Protein: CASSVRTEAFF. V and J are TRBV2 and TRBJ1-1; D remains unclear. CDR1 SNHLY and CDR2 FYNNEI come from the germline V gene. V was shortened by 4 bases and J by 5 bases, with 5 bases between the two germline ends. This CDR3 has 11 residues.

This clonotype was found a few times. The V gene is TRBV4-1, the J gene TRBJ2-1; 8 positions agree with TRBD2. Germline V lookup: CDR1 MGHRA, CDR2 YSYEKL. CDR3 length equals 16 residues. With V trimmed by 4 bases and J by 9 bases, 14 bases remained unmatched. CDR3 region: CASSRSGTRSFVEQFF. The CDR3 DNA reads TGCGCCAGCAGCCGTTCCGGGACTAGATCTTTTGTTGAGCAGTTCTTC.

The rearrangement links TRBV6-1 to TRBJ2-7; D is perhaps TRBD2 (7 bases). The CDR3 extends over 14 amino acids. Germline lookup yields CDR1 MNHNS and CDR2 SASEGT. Deletions cut 5 bases from V and 6 bases from J, with 17 bases between. CDR3 sequence reads: CASSTSFGGREQYF. The CDR3 DNA sequence: TGTGCCAGCAGTACCAGTTTCGGGGGGCGCGAGCAGTACTTC.